The text below deals with one T cell receptor beta chain. Authors' processing steps: The authors estimated nucleated cell counts from reference gene primer amplification. Assay: immunoSEQ multiplex PCR; the TCRdb copy retains only in-frame clones and omits some. Clone size and the V and J calls come from that table; the DNA yielded D and trimming. Found here are approximately 260,000 clones, 70% to 85% of them singletons; the top ten hold 9.6%. The V and J ends lost 6 bases and 8 bases respectively, with 10 bases between them. The CDR3 is made up of 11 amino acids. The sample comes from a study of blood T cell repertoires in COVID-19. Study summary: Both acute and convalescent COVID-19 samples were obtained from the United States, Italy and Spain. PBMCs, B-cell-depleted T cells, or T cells provided the cDNA or gDNA that made up the material.

The chain is built from TRBV12-3 or TRBV12-4 and TRBJ1-1; D might be TRBD1 (5 bases). The TCR originated in a woman older than 75 with acute or convalescent COVID-19. Sequencing used peripheral blood. CDR3 loop: CASSLHREAFF. DNA for the CDR3: TGTGCCAGCAGCCTCCACAGGGAAGCTTTCTTT.